This T cell receptor beta chain was retrieved from a study of PD-1 blockade in mismatch repair-deficient tumors. Study as a whole: Enrolled about 2013-2016, patients had progressing, pretreated mismatch repair-deficient cancers of approximately 13 types.

As concerns this clone: Its antigen is unknown.

PCR or immunohistochemistry showed mismatch repair deficiency in every enrolled patient. Three pembrolizumab responders had their TCRs sequenced. Libraries were prepared by immunoSEQ multiplex PCR; TCRdb keeps only in-frame clonotypes and omits some of them. The table lists under 150,000 clones, about 88% of them singletons, with roughly 13% in the top ten. The CDR3 runs 15 residues. CDR1 and CDR2 from the germline V gene are MNHNY and SVGAGI (reference sequence). The V and J ends lost 6 bases and 2 bases, in that order; junction bases with no gene match: 5. Study-wide results and caveats: After pembrolizumab, tumor-resident clones rose rapidly, then generally contracted before radiologic responses.

The origin of this receptor is an adult with mismatch repair-deficient cancer. Material: peripheral blood, obtained 44 weeks after starting pembrolizumab. The chain joins TRBV6-6 to TRBJ2-7; 12 nucleotides match TRBD2. CDR3 protein: CASRRLAGDPYEQYF. The DNA for the CDR3 is TGTGCCAGCAGGAGACTAGCGGGAGACCCCTACGAGCAGTACTTC.